These 12 T cell receptor beta chains were sequenced from one sample in a study of blood T cell repertoires in COVID-19. The method was immunoSEQ multiplex PCR; TCRdb's version includes in-frame clones alone and lacks a portion of them. The top ten clones hold 10% to 15% of a sample with about 99,000 clones, roughly 86% of them seen once. The specimen was peripheral blood. The source of these receptors is a woman aged 55-69 years in a cohort sampled during active or convalescent COVID-19.

The chain uses TRBV2 and TRBJ1-1, with a weak D call TRBD1 (6 bases). The CDR3 has 15 residues. V lost 4 bases and J 0 bases, leaving 12 bases between the germline ends. Germline CDR1 SNHLY, CDR2 FYNNEI. The CDR3, as DNA: TGTGCCAGCAGTGTGATTGAGGGGGTGAACACTGAAGCTTTCTTT. This sequence encodes CASSVIEGVNTEAFF.

The chain has TRBV6-5 and TRBJ1-3; no firm D call. In germline, CDR1 is MNHEY, CDR2 SVGAGI. The CDR3 is 16 amino acids. V lost 2 bases, J lost 2 bases, and 13 bases lay in between. The CDR3 loop is CASSYLEGSTGNTIYF. CDR3 bases: TGTGCCAGCAGTTACCTCGAGGGATCAACTGGAAACACCATATATTTT.

The V gene is TRBV30, the J gene TRBJ2-3; a possible D gene is TRBD2 (7 bases). V was trimmed by 5 bases and J by 5 bases, leaving 20 bases between them. Germline V gene data show CDR1 as GTSNPN and CDR2 as SVGIG (reference sequence). The CDR3 covers 15 residues. The DNA for the CDR3 is TGTGCCTGGTCCCTTTATGGGGGGGGCCAAGATACGCAGTATTTT. Encoded protein: CAWSLYGGGQDTQYF.

The rearrangement joins TRBV5-1 to TRBJ1-5; no clear D gene. Trimming removed 0 bases at V and 7 bases at J, with 11 bases between. The CDR3 loop spans 14 amino acids. Germline V gene lookup returns CDR1 SGHRS and CDR2 YFSETQ. This CDR3 is CASSLEAGSQPQHF. DNA for the CDR3: TGCGCCAGCAGCTTGGAGGCGGGGAGCCAGCCCCAGCATTTT.

The gene calls are TRBV2 and TRBJ2-5; D gene uncertain. The germline V and J ends were trimmed by 7 bases and 1 base, with 10 bases remaining between them. The germline gives CDR1 SNHLY, CDR2 FYNNEI. The CDR3 totals 13 residues. Here the CDR3 reads CASKEISQETQYF. DNA of the CDR3: TGTGCCAGCAAAGAGATTTCCCAAGAGACCCAGTACTTC.

This clone has a handful of counts. This chain links TRBV21-1 with TRBJ2-5; the D call in the table, TRBD1, was not verified against the DNA. TRBV21-1 is termed a pseudogene. The CDR3 extends over 12 amino acids. CDR3 sequence reads: CASGPQWETQYF. Written as DNA, the CDR3 is TGTGCCAGCGGCCCCCAATGGGAGACCCAGTACTTC.

The chain joins TRBV6-7 to TRBJ2-7, with unresolved D. TRBV6-7 is identified as an open reading frame with a role that is uncertain. The CDR3 is made up of 15 amino acids. V was trimmed by 4 bases and J by 2 bases, leaving 15 bases between them. The CDR3 bases are TGTGCCAGCAGTTGCGACTCCACCCAAGCCTACGAGCAGTACTTC. Amino acid sequence: CASSCDSTQAYEQYF.

The rearrangement joins TRBV29-1 to TRBJ2-1, with unresolved D. The CDR3 is made up of 13 amino acids. Per germline, CDR1 SQVTM and CDR2 ANQGSEA. The V and J ends lost 7 bases and 1 base respectively, with 11 bases between them. CDR3 DNA: TGCAGCGGATATACAAATTCCTACAATGAGCAGTTCTTC. Translation gives CSGYTNSYNEQFF.

The chain uses TRBV6-5 and TRBJ1-1, with 9 bases identical to TRBD1. Germline V gene sequence: CDR1 MNHEY, CDR2 SVGAGI. After removal of 2 bases from V and 2 bases from J, the junction contained 3 bases not matched to a gene. The CDR3 has 15 amino acids. The CDR3 loop is CASSYTGQGNTEAFF. CDR3 coding DNA: TGTGCCAGCAGTTACACGGGACAGGGAAACACTGAAGCTTTCTTT.

The chain is built from TRBV18 and TRBJ1-1, with 8 positions matching TRBD1. Unmatched junction bases numbered 5, after V lost 1 base and J lost 1 base. Germline V gives CDR1 KGHSH, CDR2 LQKENI. The CDR3 loop spans 16 amino acids. The CDR3 spells CASSPRQGARNTEAFF. Here the CDR3 DNA reads TGTGCCAGCTCACCACGGCAGGGGGCGAGGAACACTGAAGCTTTCTTT.

The chain uses TRBV9 and TRBJ1-6; D gene unclear. Germline CDR1 reads SGDLS; CDR2 reads YYNGEE. The CDR3 runs to 12 residues. V lost 0 bases, J lost 11 bases, and 6 bases lay in between. The CDR3 DNA follows: TGTGCCAGCAGCGTAGAGCATCCACCCCTCCACTTT. Protein: CASSVEHPPLHF.

J is TRBJ2-2 and V is TRBV10-3, with a tentative D call TRBD1 (5 bases). CDR1 is ENHRY, CDR2 SYGVKD, per germline. The CDR3 runs to 16 residues. Between the trimmed V and J ends, which lost 7 bases and 1 base, there was a span of 16 bases. Written as DNA, the CDR3 is TGTGCCATCAAACACGGCCCAGGACAGAACACCGGGGAGCTGTTTTTT. Its translation: CAIKHGPGQNTGELFF.